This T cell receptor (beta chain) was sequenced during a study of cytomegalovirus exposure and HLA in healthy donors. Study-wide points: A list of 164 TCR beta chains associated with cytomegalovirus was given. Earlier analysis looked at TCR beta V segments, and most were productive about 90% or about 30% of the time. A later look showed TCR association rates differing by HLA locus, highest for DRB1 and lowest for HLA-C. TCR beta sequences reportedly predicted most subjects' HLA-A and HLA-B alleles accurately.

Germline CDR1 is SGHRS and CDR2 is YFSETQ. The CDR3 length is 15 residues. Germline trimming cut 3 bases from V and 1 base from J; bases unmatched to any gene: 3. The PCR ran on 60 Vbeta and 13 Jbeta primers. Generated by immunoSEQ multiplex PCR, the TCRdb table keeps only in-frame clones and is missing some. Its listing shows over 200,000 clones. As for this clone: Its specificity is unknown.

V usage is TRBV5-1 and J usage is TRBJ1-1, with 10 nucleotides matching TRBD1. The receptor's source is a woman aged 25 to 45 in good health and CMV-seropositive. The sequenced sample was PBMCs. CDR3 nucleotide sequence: TGCGCCAGCAGCTACGACAGGGGGCCGAACACTGAAGCTTTCTTT. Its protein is CASSYDRGPNTEAFF. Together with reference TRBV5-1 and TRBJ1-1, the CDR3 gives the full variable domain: KAGVTQTPRYLIKTRGQQVTLSCSPISGHRSVSWYQQTPGQGLQFLFEYFSETQRNKGNFPGRFSGRQFSNSRSEMNVSTLELGDSALYLCASSYDRGPNTEAFFGQGTRLTVV.